Listed here are 15 T cell receptor beta chains from one sample, sequenced in a study of regulatory T cells in long-lasting Graves disease. Combining iRepertoire HTBI primers with Arm-PCR of CDR3 regions, the authors built TCR beta libraries. TCRdb re-derived calls from the multiplex PCR reads in MiXCR, one entry per CDR3 protein. This table holds hundreds of thousands of distinct CDR3 sequences, around 15% found once. Described time point: newly diagnosed GD, antithyroid drugs for less than 3 months. Construction of the TCR library relied on RNA isolated from PBMCs. These same data were also listed under a study on T cells in Graves' hyperthyroidism and ophthalmopathy.

The input for sequencing was peripheral blood mononuclear cells (PBMCs), taken at new diagnosis, from a patient treated with antithyroid drugs. These receptors originate from a man aged 40-55 years with Graves disease.

The table lists this clonotype with many counts. The V call is TRBV4-2, the J call TRBJ2-2; 9 bases match TRBD1. Per germline, CDR1 LGHNA and CDR2 YNFKEQ. This CDR3 region has 15 residues. V gave up 4 bases and J gave up 6 bases; unmatched junction bases: 6. The CDR3 protein is CASSPGQGKAGELFF. The CDR3 nucleotides are TGTGCCAGCAGCCCCGGACAGGGGAAGGCCGGGGAGCTGTTTTTT.

The chain is built from TRBV20-1 and TRBJ1-1; D might be TRBD1 (5 bases). CDR3 length: 15 amino acids. Trimming stripped 0 bases from V and 7 bases from J, with 18 bases between. Germline assignment: CDR1 DFQATT and CDR2 SNEGSKA (reference sequence). This CDR3 reads CSARDPRQGGLEAFF. In DNA, the CDR3 is TGCAGTGCTAGAGACCCCAGGCAGGGCGGACTTGAAGCTTTCTTT.

This clonotype was counted at least ten times. The chain employs TRBV12-3 or TRBV12-4 and TRBJ1-1, with 7 bases identical to TRBD1. Trimming cost V 5 bases and J 6 bases; bases outside gene matches: 3. The CDR3 is 12 amino acids. CDR3 in DNA: TGTGCCAGCAGTCACAGGGGATCTGAAGCTTTCTTT. This gives the protein CASSHRGSEAFF.

This clonotype showed up just a few times. This chain joins TRBV15 and TRBJ2-2; D possibly matches TRBD1 or TRBD2 (5 bases each). In germline, CDR1 is LNHNV, CDR2 YYDKDF (reference sequence). Trimming removed 0 bases from V and 6 bases from J, with 17 bases in between. CDR3 length: 17 amino acids. This CDR3 reads CATSRDGSGQVAGELFF. As DNA, the CDR3 is TGTGCCACCAGCAGAGATGGATCGGGGCAGGTCGCCGGGGAGCTGTTTTTT.

This clonotype was observed many times. This chain links TRBV3-1 with TRBJ1-1; D may be TRBD1 (5 bases). The V gene lost 2 bases and the J gene lost 5 bases, with 15 bases spanning the gap. Germline V gene data show CDR1 as LGHDT and CDR2 as YNNKEL (reference sequence). This CDR3 contains 15 residues. The CDR3 DNA reads as TGTGCCAGCAGCCAAACCGCAACCCGGGGGACTGAAGCTTTCTTT. It translates to CASSQTATRGTEAFF.

This clonotype was counted a few times. A much larger clone differs by one base, so this may be a read error. The V gene is TRBV3-1, the J gene TRBJ2-1; 7 positions match TRBD2. The V and J ends lost 5 bases and 3 bases, in that order; junction bases with no gene match: 4. The CDR3 runs 14 residues. Germline V lookup: CDR1 LGHDT, CDR2 YNNKEL (reference sequence). CDR3 in amino acids: CASSLRGDYNEQFF. The CDR3, as DNA: TGTGCCAGCAGCTTACGGGGGGACTACAATGAGCAGTTCTTC.

This clonotype was observed many times. This chain links TRBV3-1 with TRBJ2-1, with TRBD1 identical over 7 bases. CDR3 length: 17 residues. CDR1 and CDR2 from the germline V gene are LGHDT and YNNKEL (reference sequence). J lost 3 bases, V lost 0 bases, and 8 bases had no gene match. The CDR3 protein is CASSQELETGLYNEQFF. CDR3 sequence (DNA): TGTGCCAGCAGCCAAGAGTTGGAGACAGGGCTCTACAATGAGCAGTTCTTC.

J is TRBJ2-7 and V is TRBV20-1; 8 bases match TRBD2. Trimming cost V 1 base and J 2 bases; bases outside gene matches: 7. This CDR3 comprises 15 residues. CDR1 DFQATT and CDR2 SNEGSKA come from the germline V gene (reference sequence). CDR3 residues: CSARASGGLTYEQYF. The DNA for the CDR3 is TGCAGTGCTAGAGCGAGCGGGGGCCTAACCTACGAGCAGTACTTC.

This clonotype has at least ten counts. This chain joins TRBV27 and TRBJ2-7, with 7 bases identical to TRBD1. Germline lookup yields CDR1 MNHEY and CDR2 SMNVEV (reference sequence). V shed 3 bases, J shed 0 bases, and the junction held 8 bases outside the gene matches. The CDR3 has 16 residues. CDR3 amino acids: CASSFDEGASSYEQYF. The CDR3 DNA follows: TGTGCCAGCAGTTTCGACGAGGGGGCCTCCTCCTACGAGCAGTACTTC.

V gene TRBV2 combines with J gene TRBJ1-2; tentatively, D is TRBD1 (5 bases). Germline CDR1 SNHLY, CDR2 FYNNEI. V lost 2 bases to trimming and J lost 8 bases, with 18 bases between them. CDR3 length equals 15 residues. Here the CDR3 reads CASSEQPGIARGYTF. The CDR3 region has the DNA TGTGCCAGCAGTGAACAGCCAGGGATAGCTAGAGGCTACACCTTC.

In this sample, this clonotype turned up many times. This sequence joins TRBV6-2 or TRBV6-3 and TRBJ1-1; no clear D gene. V dropped 7 bases and J dropped 9 bases, with 21 bases sitting between them. CDR1 MNHEY and CDR2 SVGEGT come from the germline V gene. The CDR3 covers 14 residues. CDR3 sequence (DNA): TGTGCCAGCACCCCGAACGAACACGGCCCGAAAGCTTTCTTT. Translation: CASTPNEHGPKAFF.

This clonotype turned up a few times. V usage is TRBV4-1 and J usage is TRBJ1-2; D is unresolved. Germline V gene lookup returns CDR1 MGHRA and CDR2 YSYEKL. The V end lost 0 bases, the J end lost 3 bases, and 11 bases lay between the germline ends. There are 15 residues in the CDR3. The CDR3 spells CASSQDPETHYGYTF. CDR3 nucleotide sequence: TGCGCCAGCAGCCAAGATCCCGAGACACACTATGGCTACACCTTC.

This clonotype was seen repeatedly, ten times or more. The V and J genes are TRBV15 and TRBJ1-3, with no clear D. The CDR3 runs to 14 residues. The V end was cut by 7 bases, the J end by 4 bases, with 14 bases between. The germline gives CDR1 LNHNV, CDR2 YYDKDF (reference sequence). The CDR3 nucleotides are TGTGCCACCACCTCTCAGTGGCAGGGAAACACCATATATTTT. Translating it yields CATTSQWQGNTIYF. Based on the CDR3 plus reference TRBV15 and TRBJ1-3, the full variable domain is DAMVIQNPRYQVTQFGKPVTLSCSQTLNHNVMYWYQQKSSQAPKLLFHYYDKDFNNEADTPDNFQSRRPNTSFCFLDIRSPGLGDTAMYLCATTSQWQGNTIYFGEGSWLTVV.

Ten or more counts support this clonotype. The rearrangement uses TRBV28 and TRBJ2-7; 8 bases line up with TRBD1. The J segment lost 6 bases and the V segment lost 5 bases, leaving 6 bases of the junction unmatched. Germline V gene sequence: CDR1 MDHEN, CDR2 SYDVKM. This CDR3 is built from 13 residues. This CDR3 is CASSPSGGREQYF. CDR3 in DNA: TGTGCCAGCAGTCCCTCAGGGGGCCGCGAGCAGTACTTC. The variable domain in full, with the rest retrieved from reference TRBV28 and TRBJ2-7, is DVKVTQSSRYLVKRTGEKVFLECVQDMDHENMFWYRQDPGLGLRLIYFSYDVKMKEKGDIPEGYSVSREKKERFSLILESASTNQTSMYLCASSPSGGREQYFGPGTRLTVT.

This clonotype was seen more than once but under ten times. The chain recombines TRBV5-6 with TRBJ2-1, with D unclear. Trimming removed 1 base from V and 0 bases from J, with 8 bases in between. CDR3 size: 15 residues. Germline V gene sequence: CDR1 SGHDT, CDR2 YYEEEE. In DNA, the CDR3 is TGTGCCAGCAGCTTGTTGTATGTCTCCTACAATGAGCAGTTCTTC. Encoded protein: CASSLLYVSYNEQFF. Full variable domain (missing parts from reference TRBV5-6 and TRBJ2-1): DAGVTQSPTHLIKTRGQQVTLRCSPKSGHDTVSWYQQALGQGPQFIFQYYEEEERQRGNFPDRFSGHQFPNYSSELNVNALLLGDSALYLCASSLLYVSYNEQFFGPGTRLTVL.